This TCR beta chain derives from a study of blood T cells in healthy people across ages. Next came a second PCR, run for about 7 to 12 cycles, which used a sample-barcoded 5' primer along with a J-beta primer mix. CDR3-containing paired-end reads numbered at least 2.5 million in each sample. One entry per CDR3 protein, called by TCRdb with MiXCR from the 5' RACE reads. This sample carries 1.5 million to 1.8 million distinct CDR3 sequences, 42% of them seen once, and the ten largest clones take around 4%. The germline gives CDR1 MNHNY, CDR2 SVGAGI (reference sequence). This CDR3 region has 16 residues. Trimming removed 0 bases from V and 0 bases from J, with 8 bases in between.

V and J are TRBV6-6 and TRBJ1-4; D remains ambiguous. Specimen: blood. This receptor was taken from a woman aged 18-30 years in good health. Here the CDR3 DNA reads TGTGCCAGCAGTTACTCACGGAGCACAACTAATGAAAAACTGTTTTTT. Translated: CASSYSRSTTNEKLFF.